These 22 T cell receptor beta chains were all obtained from the same sample, sequenced in a study of blood T cells in healthy people across ages. Primers used in a second PCR of roughly 7 to 11 cycles were a sample-barcoded 5' primer and a J-beta primer mix. TCRdb re-called the 5' RACE reads with MiXCR, one entry per CDR3 protein. The sample carries some 780,000 distinct CDR3 sequences, more than 55% recorded once. Sequencing was done on a sample of blood. The receptors were gathered from a man aged 40-50 years in good health.

The rearrangement joins TRBV7-9 to TRBJ1-6, with D unclear. Germline lookup yields CDR1 SEHNR and CDR2 FQNEAQ (reference sequence). V was shortened by 1 base and J by 14 bases, with 18 bases between the two germline ends. The CDR3 is made up of 15 amino acids. The DNA for the CDR3 is TGTGCCAGCAGCTTAGGGCTGGCCGCCTTGTTCACCCTCCACTTT. It is translated as CASSLGLAALFTLHF.

CDR3 DNA sequence: TGTGCCAGCAGCGTAGGACTAGCGGGCAACAATGAGCAGTTCTTC. This sequence encodes CASSVGLAGNNEQFF. The chain has TRBV9 and TRBJ2-1, with TRBD2 matching 10 bases. The germline V gene encodes CDR1 SGDLS and CDR2 YYNGEE. Losses at the gene ends were 0 bases for V and 5 bases for J; bases not matched to a gene: 2. This CDR3 is built from 15 residues. Using reference TRBV9 and TRBJ2-1 for the parts outside the CDR3, the full variable domain is DSGVTQTPKHLITATGQRVTLRCSPRSGDLSVYWYQQSLDQGLQFLIQYYNGEERAKGNILERFSAQQFPDLHSELNLSSLELGDSALYFCASSVGLAGNNEQFFGPGTRLTVL.

V gene TRBV7-8 combines with J gene TRBJ2-2; D possibly matches TRBD1 or TRBD2 (6 bases each). The ends were cut back, 0 bases at V and 6 bases at J, with 14 bases in the middle. The CDR3 length is 16 residues. The germline V gene encodes CDR1 SGHVS and CDR2 FQNEAQ. The CDR3 loop reads CASSLAGGRMAGELFF. The CDR3 nucleotides read TGTGCCAGCAGCTTAGCTGGGGGGCGAATGGCCGGGGAGCTGTTTTTT. Combining the CDR3 with reference TRBV7-8 and TRBJ2-2 gives the whole variable domain GAGVSQSPRYKVAKRGQDVALRCDPISGHVSLFWYQQALGQGPEFLTYFQNEAQLDKSGLPSDRFFAERPEGSVSTLKIQRTQQEDSAVYLCASSLAGGRMAGELFFGEGSRLTVL.

The chain employs TRBV6-1 and TRBJ2-3, with D hard to call. The CDR3 has 16 amino acids. The V gene lost 3 bases and the J gene lost 1 base, with 14 bases spanning the gap. CDR1 is MNHNS and CDR2 is SASEGT in the germline V gene. The CDR3 DNA sequence: TGTGCCAGCAGTGATCGTGGCCTCAGAGGCACAGATACGCAGTATTTT. It specifies CASSDRGLRGTDTQYF.

Here the CDR3 reads CASSLESGRTPLEQYF. CDR3 sequence (DNA): TGTGCCAGCAGCCTAGAAAGCGGGAGGACCCCTTTGGAGCAGTACTTC. The chain carries TRBV5-4 and TRBJ2-1; TRBD2 matches 9 bases. TRBJ2-7 matches the DNA end more closely, so the J call is doubtful. Germline V gene data show CDR1 as SGHNT and CDR2 as YYREEE (reference sequence). The CDR3 is 16 residues long.

This clonotype has a single count. The gene calls are TRBV7-2 and TRBJ2-1, with TRBD1 matching 10 bases. This CDR3 contains 16 residues. Per germline, CDR1 SGHTA and CDR2 FQGNSA. V was clipped by 1 base and J by 3 bases; unmatched bases: 3. CDR3 protein: CASSLDGTGVYNEQFF. The CDR3 DNA reads TGTGCCAGCAGCTTAGATGGGACAGGGGTCTACAATGAGCAGTTCTTC.

The chain is built from TRBV7-6 and TRBJ2-3, with 9 bases identical to TRBD1. The CDR3 consists of 16 residues. V was pared by 5 bases and J by 1 base, with 7 bases of the junction left unmatched. The V gene's germline CDR1 is SGHVS and CDR2 FNYEAQ. As DNA, the CDR3 is TGTGCCAGCAGCGCCGGGACAGGGTATCGCACAGATACGCAGTATTTT. Translation gives CASSAGTGYRTDTQYF.

The genes are TRBV6-1 and TRBJ1-2; D gene ambiguous. There are 13 residues in the CDR3. Deletions cut 2 bases from V and 3 bases from J, with 7 bases between. Germline V CDR1 and CDR2: MNHNS, SASEGT. The CDR3 region is CASSEFEYYGYTF. CDR3 DNA sequence: TGTGCCAGCAGTGAATTCGAGTACTATGGCTACACCTTC.

The chain links TRBV2 to TRBJ2-1; D perhaps matches TRBD2 (7 bases). Germline V gene sequence: CDR1 SNHLY, CDR2 FYNNEI. The CDR3 totals 13 residues. V lost 7 bases, J lost 5 bases, and 12 bases lay in between. The chain's CDR3 is CASTGGGHNEQFF. The CDR3 region has the DNA TGTGCCAGCACGGGCGGGGGCCACAATGAGCAGTTCTTC. The whole variable domain, filled in from reference TRBV2 and TRBJ2-1, reads EPEVTQTPSHQVTQMGQEVILRCVPISNHLYFYWYRQILGQKVEFLVSFYNNEISEKSEIFDDQFSVERPDGSNFTLKIRSTKLEDSAMYFCASTGGGHNEQFFGPGTRLTVL.

V gene TRBV18 combines with J gene TRBJ2-5, with D perhaps TRBD2 (5 bases). The DNA end is a closer match to TRBJ2-7, so the J assignment may be wrong. The CDR3 length is 14 residues. CDR1 and CDR2 (germline): KGHSH, LQKENI. The CDR3 DNA sequence: TGTGCCAGCTCCGGGGATCAAGGGTATGGCGAGCAGTACTTC. This encodes CASSGDQGYGEQYF.

V usage is TRBV20-1 and J usage is TRBJ2-1; 12 bases match TRBD1. This CDR3 contains 14 residues. V lost 6 bases, J lost 9 bases, and 9 bases stayed unmatched. Germline V gene lookup returns CDR1 DFQATT and CDR2 SNEGSKA (reference sequence). The CDR3 bases are TGCAGTGCGGCCCGGGACAGGGGGCTGAGTGAGCAGTTCTTC. Its translation: CSAARDRGLSEQFF.

Ten or more counts support this clonotype. This sequence joins TRBV4-2 and TRBJ2-3, with 12 nucleotides matching TRBD2. The CDR3 length is 17 residues. V lost 3 bases, J lost 4 bases, and 8 bases stayed unmatched. The V gene's germline CDR1 is LGHNA and CDR2 YNFKEQ. The CDR3 here is CASSQDGLAGRADTQYF. In DNA, the CDR3 is TGTGCCAGCAGCCAGGATGGACTAGCGGGGAGAGCAGATACGCAGTATTTT.

This clonotype came up a few times. V usage is TRBV7-9 and J usage is TRBJ1-1; no clear D gene. The V end lost 5 bases, the J end lost 3 bases, and 10 bases lay between the germline ends. This CDR3 is 13 amino acids long. CDR1 and CDR2 from the germline V gene are SEHNR and FQNEAQ (reference sequence). Here the CDR3 reads CASSLEGDTEAFF. CDR3 nucleotide sequence: TGTGCCAGCAGCCTGGAGGGAGACACTGAAGCTTTCTTT.

This sequence joins TRBV24-1 and TRBJ1-1, with TRBD1 matching over 7 bases. Germline CDR1 is KGHDR and CDR2 is SFDVKD. The V gene end was trimmed by 4 bases and the J gene end by 5 bases; junction bases not matched to a gene: 9. This CDR3 has 15 amino acids. CDR3 sequence (DNA): TGTGCCACCAGTGACCACAAGACAGGGCTTACTGAAGCTTTCTTT. Its protein is CATSDHKTGLTEAFF.

This chain joins TRBV25-1 and TRBJ2-4; D gene unclear. The J call could be wrong; TRBJ2-7 is a better fit for the DNA end. CDR1 is MGHDK, CDR2 SYGVNS, per germline. This CDR3 has 13 amino acids. The CDR3 bases are TGTGCCAGCACGGGCGTCGGCCGAAGCGAGCAGTACTTC. Translation: CASTGVGRSEQYF.

The V and J genes are TRBV28 and TRBJ1-3; 10 bases align to TRBD1. The germline CDR1 and CDR2 sequences are MDHEN and SYDVKM. The V gene end was trimmed by 3 bases and the J gene end by 4 bases; junction bases not matched to a gene: 9. The CDR3 extends over 17 amino acids. CDR3 in DNA: TGTGCCAGCAGTTTCCCCAGACAGGGGGCGTACGGAAACACCATATATTTT. Protein product: CASSFPRQGAYGNTIYF.

This clonotype has ten or more counts. The chain carries TRBV4-1 and TRBJ2-7; D is tentatively TRBD1 or TRBD2 (5 bases each). The CDR3 has 16 residues. CDR1 is MGHRA and CDR2 is YSYEKL in the germline V gene. The V and J ends lost 3 bases and 6 bases respectively, with 21 bases between them. DNA for the CDR3: TGCGCCAGCAGCCAGGGGGACGCCTCCGTAGGAAGCGAGCAGTACTTC. This translates into CASSQGDASVGSEQYF.

The count of this clonotype is one. One end of the junction fails to match germline, which may point to a read error. This chain links TRBV5-1 with TRBJ2-1, with D maybe TRBD1 (6 bases). The germline gives CDR1 SGHRS, CDR2 YFSETQ. CDR3 length: 15 amino acids. Here the CDR3 DNA reads TGCGCCAGCAGCTTGACAGGGATGACCTACAATAAGCAGTTCTTT. This gives the protein CASSLTGMTYNKQFF.

The chain is built from TRBV7-9 and TRBJ2-1; no clear D gene. Germline assignment: CDR1 SEHNR and CDR2 FQNEAQ (reference sequence). This CDR3 has 13 amino acids. With 3 bases removed from V and 10 bases from J, the gap between germline ends came to 13 bases. CDR3 bases: TGTGCCAGCAGCTTGCCCCCTGGGTGGGAGCAGTTCTTC. Protein: CASSLPPGWEQFF.

This chain connects TRBV29-1 to TRBJ2-1; 8 nucleotides line up with TRBD2. Germline loops: CDR1 SQVTM, CDR2 ANQGSEA. The length of the CDR3 is 15 residues. The ends lost 2 bases at V and 5 bases at J; junction bases unmatched: 8. The CDR3 is CSVELAGYADNEQFF. The CDR3 coding sequence is TGCAGCGTTGAATTAGCGGGATACGCGGACAATGAGCAGTTCTTC.

The genes are TRBV4-1 and TRBJ2-5; D is unclear. The CDR3 runs to 14 residues. Deletions cut 0 bases from V and 5 bases from J, with 10 bases between. Per germline, CDR1 MGHRA and CDR2 YSYEKL. The CDR3 loop is CASSQDLSGETQYF. Here the CDR3 DNA reads TGCGCCAGCAGCCAAGATCTTTCCGGGGAGACCCAGTACTTC.

This rearrangement joins TRBV20-1 to TRBJ2-5; D may be TRBD1 or TRBD2 (5 bases each). V dropped 2 bases and J dropped 7 bases, with 14 bases sitting between them. This CDR3 contains 13 residues. In germline, CDR1 is DFQATT, CDR2 SNEGSKA (reference sequence). In DNA form, the CDR3 reads TGCAGTGCTAGATCCGAGGGGTGGGGGACCCAGTACTTC. Translated: CSARSEGWGTQYF.